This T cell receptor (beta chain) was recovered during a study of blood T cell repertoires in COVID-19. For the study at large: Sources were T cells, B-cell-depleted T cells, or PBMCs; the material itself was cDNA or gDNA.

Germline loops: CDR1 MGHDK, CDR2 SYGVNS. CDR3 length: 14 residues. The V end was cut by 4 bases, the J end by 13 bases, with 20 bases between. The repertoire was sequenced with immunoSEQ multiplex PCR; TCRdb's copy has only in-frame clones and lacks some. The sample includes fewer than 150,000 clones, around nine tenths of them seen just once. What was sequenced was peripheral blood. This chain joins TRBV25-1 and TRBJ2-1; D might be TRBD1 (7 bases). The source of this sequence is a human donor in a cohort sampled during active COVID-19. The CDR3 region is CASSGAGGLPSQFF. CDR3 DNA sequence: TGTGCCAGCAGTGGTGCAGGGGGACTCCCTTCACAGTTCTTC.